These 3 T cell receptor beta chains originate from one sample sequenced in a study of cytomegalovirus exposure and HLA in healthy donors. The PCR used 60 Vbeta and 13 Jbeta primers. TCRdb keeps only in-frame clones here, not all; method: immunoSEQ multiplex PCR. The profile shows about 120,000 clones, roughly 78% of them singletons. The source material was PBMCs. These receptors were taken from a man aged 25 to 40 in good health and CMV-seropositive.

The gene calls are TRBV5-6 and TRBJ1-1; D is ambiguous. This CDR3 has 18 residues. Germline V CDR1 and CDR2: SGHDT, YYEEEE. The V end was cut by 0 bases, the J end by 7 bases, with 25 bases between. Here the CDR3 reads CASSLEVKHRKVVNEAFF. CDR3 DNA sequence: TGTGCCAGCAGCTTGGAAGTTAAGCACAGAAAGGTGGTAAATGAAGCTTTCTTT.

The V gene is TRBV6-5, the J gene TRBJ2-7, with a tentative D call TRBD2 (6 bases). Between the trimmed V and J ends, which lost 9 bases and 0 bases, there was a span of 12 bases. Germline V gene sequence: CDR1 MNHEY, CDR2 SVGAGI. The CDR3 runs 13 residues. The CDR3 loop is CASGASASYEQYF. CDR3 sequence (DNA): TGTGCCAGTGGGGCTAGCGCCTCCTACGAGCAGTACTTC.

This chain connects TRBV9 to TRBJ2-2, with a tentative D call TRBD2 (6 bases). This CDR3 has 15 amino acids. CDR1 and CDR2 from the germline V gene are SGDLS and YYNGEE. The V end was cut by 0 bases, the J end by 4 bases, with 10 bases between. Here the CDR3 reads CASSVDGRGTGELFF. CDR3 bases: TGTGCCAGCAGCGTAGACGGGAGAGGCACCGGGGAGCTGTTTTTT. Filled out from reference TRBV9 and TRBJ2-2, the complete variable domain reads DSGVTQTPKHLITATGQRVTLRCSPRSGDLSVYWYQQSLDQGLQFLIQYYNGEERAKGNILERFSAQQFPDLHSELNLSSLELGDSALYFCASSVDGRGTGELFFGEGSRLTVL.